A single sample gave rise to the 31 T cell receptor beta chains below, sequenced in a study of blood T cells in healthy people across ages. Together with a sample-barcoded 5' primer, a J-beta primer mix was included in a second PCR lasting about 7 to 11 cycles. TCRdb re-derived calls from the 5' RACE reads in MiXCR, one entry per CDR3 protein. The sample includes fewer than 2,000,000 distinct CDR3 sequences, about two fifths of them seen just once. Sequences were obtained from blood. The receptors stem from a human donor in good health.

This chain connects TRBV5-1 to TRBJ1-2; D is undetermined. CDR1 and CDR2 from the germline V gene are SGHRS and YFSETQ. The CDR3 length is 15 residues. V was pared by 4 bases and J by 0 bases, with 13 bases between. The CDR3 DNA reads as TGCGCCAGCAGCCCCCTTAGGGCAACTAACTATGGCTACACCTTC. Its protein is CASSPLRATNYGYTF. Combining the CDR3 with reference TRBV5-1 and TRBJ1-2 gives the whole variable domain KAGVTQTPRYLIKTRGQQVTLSCSPISGHRSVSWYQQTPGQGLQFLFEYFSETQRNKGNFPGRFSGRQFSNSRSEMNVSTLELGDSALYLCASSPLRATNYGYTFGSGTRLTVV.

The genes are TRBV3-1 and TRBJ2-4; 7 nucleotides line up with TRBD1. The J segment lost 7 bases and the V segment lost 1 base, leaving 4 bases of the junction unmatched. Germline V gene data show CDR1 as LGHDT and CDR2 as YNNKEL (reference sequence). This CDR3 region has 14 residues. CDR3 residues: CASSQADRANIQYF. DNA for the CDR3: TGTGCCAGCAGCCAAGCAGACAGGGCGAACATTCAGTACTTC. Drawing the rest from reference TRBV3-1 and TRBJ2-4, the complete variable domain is DTAVSQTPKYLVTQMGNDKSIKCEQNLGHDTMYWYKQDSKKFLKIMFSYNNKELIINETVPNRFSPKSPDKAHLNLHINSLELGDSAVYFCASSQADRANIQYFGAGTRLSVL.

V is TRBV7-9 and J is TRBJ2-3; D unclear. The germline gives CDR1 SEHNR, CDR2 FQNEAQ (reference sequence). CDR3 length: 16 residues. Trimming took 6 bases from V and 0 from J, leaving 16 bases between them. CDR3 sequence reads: CASSLELLDSTDTQYF. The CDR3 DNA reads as TGTGCCAGCAGTTTGGAGCTTTTGGACAGCACAGATACGCAGTATTTT.

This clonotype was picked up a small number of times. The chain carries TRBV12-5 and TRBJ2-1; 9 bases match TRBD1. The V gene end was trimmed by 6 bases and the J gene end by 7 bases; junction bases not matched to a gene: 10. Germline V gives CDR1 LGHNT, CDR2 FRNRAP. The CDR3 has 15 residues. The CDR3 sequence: CASGPPDRGINEQFF. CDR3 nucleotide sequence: TGTGCTAGTGGCCCTCCGGACAGGGGCATAAATGAGCAGTTCTTC. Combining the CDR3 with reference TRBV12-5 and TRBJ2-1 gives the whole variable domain DARVTQTPRHKVTEMGQEVTMRCQPILGHNTVFWYRQTMMQGLELLAYFRNRAPLDDSGMPKDRFSAEMPDATLATLKIQPSEPRDSAVYFCASGPPDRGINEQFFGPGTRLTVL.

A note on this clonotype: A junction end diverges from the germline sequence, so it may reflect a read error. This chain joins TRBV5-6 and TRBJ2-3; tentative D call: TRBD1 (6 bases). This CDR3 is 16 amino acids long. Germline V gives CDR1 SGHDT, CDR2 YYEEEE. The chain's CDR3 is CACRTGVGAFTDTQYF. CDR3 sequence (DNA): TGTGCCTGCAGAACTGGGGTGGGGGCTTTCACAGATACGCAGTATTTT.

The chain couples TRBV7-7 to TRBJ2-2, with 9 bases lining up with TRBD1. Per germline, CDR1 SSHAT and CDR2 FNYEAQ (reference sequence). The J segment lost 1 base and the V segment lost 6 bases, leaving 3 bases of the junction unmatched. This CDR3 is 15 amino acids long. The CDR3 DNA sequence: TGTGCCAGCAGACCGGGACAGGGGAACACCGGGGAGCTGTTTTTT. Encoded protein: CASRPGQGNTGELFF.

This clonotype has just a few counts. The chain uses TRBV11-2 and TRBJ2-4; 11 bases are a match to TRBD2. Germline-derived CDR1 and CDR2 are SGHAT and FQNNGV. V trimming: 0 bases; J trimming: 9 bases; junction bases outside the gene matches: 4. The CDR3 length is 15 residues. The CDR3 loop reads CASSLDGTSGGIQYF. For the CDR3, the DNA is TGTGCCAGCAGCTTAGATGGGACTAGCGGTGGCATTCAGTACTTC.

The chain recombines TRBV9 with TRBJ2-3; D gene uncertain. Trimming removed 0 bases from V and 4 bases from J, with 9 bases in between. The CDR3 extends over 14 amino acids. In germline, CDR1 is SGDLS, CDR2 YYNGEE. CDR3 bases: TGTGCCAGCAGCGTAGAGTATGCGGCAGATACGCAGTATTTT. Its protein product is CASSVEYAADTQYF.

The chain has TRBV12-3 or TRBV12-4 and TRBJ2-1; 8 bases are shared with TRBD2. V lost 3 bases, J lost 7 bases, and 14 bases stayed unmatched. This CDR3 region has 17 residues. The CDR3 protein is CASSFMAGGPISNEQFF. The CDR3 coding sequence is TGTGCCAGCAGTTTCATGGCGGGGGGCCCCATTTCGAATGAGCAGTTCTTC.

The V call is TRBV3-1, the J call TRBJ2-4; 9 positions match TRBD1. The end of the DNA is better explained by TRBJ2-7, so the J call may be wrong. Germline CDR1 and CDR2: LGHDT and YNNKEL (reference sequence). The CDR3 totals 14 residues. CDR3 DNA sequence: TGTGCCAGCAGCCAAGTGGGGACAGGGAACGAGCAGTACTTC. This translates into CASSQVGTGNEQYF.

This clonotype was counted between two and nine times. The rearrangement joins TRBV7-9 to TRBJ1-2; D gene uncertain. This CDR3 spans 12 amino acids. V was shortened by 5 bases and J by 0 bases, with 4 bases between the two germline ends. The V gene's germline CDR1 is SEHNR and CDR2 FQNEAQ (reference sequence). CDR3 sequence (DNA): TGTGCCAGCAGCATATCTAACTATGGCTACACCTTC. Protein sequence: CASSISNYGYTF.

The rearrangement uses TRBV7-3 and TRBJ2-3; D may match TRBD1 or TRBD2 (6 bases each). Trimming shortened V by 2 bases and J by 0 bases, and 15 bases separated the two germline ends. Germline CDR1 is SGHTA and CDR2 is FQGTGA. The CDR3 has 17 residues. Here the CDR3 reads CASSLAGGPPSTDTQYF. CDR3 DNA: TGTGCCAGCAGCTTAGCCGGGGGCCCTCCTAGCACAGATACGCAGTATTTT.

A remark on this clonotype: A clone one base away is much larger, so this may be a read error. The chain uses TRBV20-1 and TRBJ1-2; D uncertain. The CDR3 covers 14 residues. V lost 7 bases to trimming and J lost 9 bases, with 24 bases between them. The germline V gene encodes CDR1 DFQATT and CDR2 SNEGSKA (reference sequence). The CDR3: CSVSPPAGPMSYTF. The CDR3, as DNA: TGCAGTGTTAGTCCCCCGGCGGGTCCTATGAGCTACACCTTC.

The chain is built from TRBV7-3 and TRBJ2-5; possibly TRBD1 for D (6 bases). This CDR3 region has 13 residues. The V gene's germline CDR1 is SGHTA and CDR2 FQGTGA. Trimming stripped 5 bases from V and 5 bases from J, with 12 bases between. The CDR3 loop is CASSTGHLETQYF. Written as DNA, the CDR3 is TGTGCCAGCAGCACGGGACACTTGGAGACCCAGTACTTC.

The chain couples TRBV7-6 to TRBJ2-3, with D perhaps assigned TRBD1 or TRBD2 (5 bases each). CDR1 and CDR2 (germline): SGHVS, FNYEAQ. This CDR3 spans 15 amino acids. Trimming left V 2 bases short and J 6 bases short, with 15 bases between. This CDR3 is CASSLYGFGADTQYF. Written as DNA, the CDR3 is TGTGCCAGCAGCTTATATGGATTCGGGGCGGATACGCAGTATTTT.

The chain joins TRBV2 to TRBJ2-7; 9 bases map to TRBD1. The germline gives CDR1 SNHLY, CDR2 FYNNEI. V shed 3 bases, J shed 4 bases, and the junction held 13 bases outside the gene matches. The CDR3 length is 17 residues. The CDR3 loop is CASSDGTGRTPSYEQYF. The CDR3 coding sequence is TGTGCCAGCAGTGACGGGACAGGGAGGACGCCTTCGTACGAGCAGTACTTC.

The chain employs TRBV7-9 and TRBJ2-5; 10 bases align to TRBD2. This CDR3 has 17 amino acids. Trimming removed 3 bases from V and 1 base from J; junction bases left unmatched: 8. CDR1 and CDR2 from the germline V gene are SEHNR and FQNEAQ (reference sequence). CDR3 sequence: CASSFPTSGVIQETQYF. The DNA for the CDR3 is TGTGCCAGCAGCTTTCCAACTAGCGGGGTGATCCAAGAGACCCAGTACTTC.

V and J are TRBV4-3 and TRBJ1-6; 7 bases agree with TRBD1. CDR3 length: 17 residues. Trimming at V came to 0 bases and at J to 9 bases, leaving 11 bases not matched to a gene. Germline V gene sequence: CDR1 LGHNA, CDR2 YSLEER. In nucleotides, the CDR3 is TGCGCCAGCAGCCAAGATACCCCGTCCGGGACAGCTTCACCCCTCCACTTT. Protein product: CASSQDTPSGTASPLHF.

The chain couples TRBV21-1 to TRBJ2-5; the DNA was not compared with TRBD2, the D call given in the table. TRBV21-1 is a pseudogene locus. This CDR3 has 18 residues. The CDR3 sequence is CASSKRKSRDPWGLKQYF. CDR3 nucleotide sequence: TGTGCCAGCAGCAAACGAAAGTCCCGGGACCCTTGGGGACTAAAGCAGTACTTC.

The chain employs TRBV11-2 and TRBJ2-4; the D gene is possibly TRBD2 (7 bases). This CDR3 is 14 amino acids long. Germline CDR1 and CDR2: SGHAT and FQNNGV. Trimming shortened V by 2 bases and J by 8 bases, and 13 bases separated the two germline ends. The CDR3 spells CASSLWGGRDIQYF. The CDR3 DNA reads TGTGCCAGCAGCTTATGGGGGGGCAGGGACATTCAGTACTTC.

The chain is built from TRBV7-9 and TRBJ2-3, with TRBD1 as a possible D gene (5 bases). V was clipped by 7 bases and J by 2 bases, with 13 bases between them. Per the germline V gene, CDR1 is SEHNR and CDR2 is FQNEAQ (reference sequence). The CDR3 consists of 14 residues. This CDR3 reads CASIGDQPTDTQYF. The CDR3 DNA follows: TGTGCCAGCATAGGGGATCAACCCACAGATACGCAGTATTTT. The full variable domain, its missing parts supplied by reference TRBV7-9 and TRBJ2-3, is DTGVSQNPRHKITKRGQNVTFRCDPISEHNRLYWYRQTLGQGPEFLTYFQNEAQLEKSRLLSDRFSAERPKGSFSTLEIQRTEQGDSAMYLCASIGDQPTDTQYFGPGTRLTVL.

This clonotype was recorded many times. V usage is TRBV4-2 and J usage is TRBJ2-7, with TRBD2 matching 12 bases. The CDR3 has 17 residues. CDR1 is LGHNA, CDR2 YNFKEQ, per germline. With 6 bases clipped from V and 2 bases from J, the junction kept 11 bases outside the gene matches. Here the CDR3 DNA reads TGTGCCAGCAGGCGAGGACTAGCGGGGACAACGACCTACGAGCAGTACTTC. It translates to CASRRGLAGTTTYEQYF.

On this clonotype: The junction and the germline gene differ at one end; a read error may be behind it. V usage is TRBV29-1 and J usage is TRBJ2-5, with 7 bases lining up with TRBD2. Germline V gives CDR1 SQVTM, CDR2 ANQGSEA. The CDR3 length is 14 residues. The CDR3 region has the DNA TGCAGCGTGGCTCCCGGGGGGTCCCAAGAGACCCGGTACTTC. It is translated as CSVAPGGSQETRYF.

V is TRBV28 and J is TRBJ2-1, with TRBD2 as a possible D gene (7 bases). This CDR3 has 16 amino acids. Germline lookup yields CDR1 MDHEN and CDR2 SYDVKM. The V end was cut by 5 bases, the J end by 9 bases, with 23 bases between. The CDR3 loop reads CASSQGGGYLIAEQFF. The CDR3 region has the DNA TGTGCCAGCAGTCAGGGCGGGGGCTATCTTATTGCTGAGCAGTTCTTC. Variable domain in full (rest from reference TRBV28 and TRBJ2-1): DVKVTQSSRYLVKRTGEKVFLECVQDMDHENMFWYRQDPGLGLRLIYFSYDVKMKEKGDIPEGYSVSREKKERFSLILESASTNQTSMYLCASSQGGGYLIAEQFFGPGTRLTVL.

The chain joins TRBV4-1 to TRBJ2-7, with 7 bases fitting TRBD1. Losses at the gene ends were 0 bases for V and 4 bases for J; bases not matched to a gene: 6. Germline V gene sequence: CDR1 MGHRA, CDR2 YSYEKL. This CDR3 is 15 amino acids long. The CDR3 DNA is TGCGCCAGCAGCCAAGAAGGGGGCGTGGGGTACGAGCAGTACTTC. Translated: CASSQEGGVGYEQYF.

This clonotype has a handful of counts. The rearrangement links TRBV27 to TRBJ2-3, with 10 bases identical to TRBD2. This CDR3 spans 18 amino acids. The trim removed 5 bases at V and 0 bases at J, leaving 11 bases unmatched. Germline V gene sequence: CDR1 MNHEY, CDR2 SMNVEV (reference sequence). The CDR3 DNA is TGTGCCAGCAGTCCAACTAGCGGGGATTACTCTAGCACAGATACGCAGTATTTT. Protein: CASSPTSGDYSSTDTQYF.

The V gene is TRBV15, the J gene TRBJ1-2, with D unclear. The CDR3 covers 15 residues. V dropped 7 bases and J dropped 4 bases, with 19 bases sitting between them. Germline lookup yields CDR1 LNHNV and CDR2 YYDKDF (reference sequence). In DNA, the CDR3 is TGTGCCACCACGATGGGATTCTTAACCCCCTATGGCTACACCTTC. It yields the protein CATTMGFLTPYGYTF.

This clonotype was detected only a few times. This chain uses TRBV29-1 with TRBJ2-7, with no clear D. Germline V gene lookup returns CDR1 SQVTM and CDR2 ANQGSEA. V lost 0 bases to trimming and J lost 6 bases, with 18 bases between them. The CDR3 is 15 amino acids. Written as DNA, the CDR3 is TGCAGCGTTGAAGAGGTTTCTAGAAGACAAGCCGAGCAGTACTTC. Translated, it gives CSVEEVSRRQAEQYF.

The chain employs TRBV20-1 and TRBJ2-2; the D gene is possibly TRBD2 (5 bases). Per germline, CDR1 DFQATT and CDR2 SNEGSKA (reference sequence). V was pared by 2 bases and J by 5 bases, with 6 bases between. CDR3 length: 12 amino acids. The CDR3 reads CSARSGTGELFF. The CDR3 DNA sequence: TGCAGTGCTAGATCGGGGACCGGGGAGCTGTTTTTT.

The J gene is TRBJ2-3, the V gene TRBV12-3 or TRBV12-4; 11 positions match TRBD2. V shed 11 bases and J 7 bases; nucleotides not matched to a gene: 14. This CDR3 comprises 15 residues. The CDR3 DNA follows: TGTGCCGTAGGGGGGACTAGCGGCGTAGGGAATACGCAGTATTTT. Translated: CAVGGTSGVGNTQYF.

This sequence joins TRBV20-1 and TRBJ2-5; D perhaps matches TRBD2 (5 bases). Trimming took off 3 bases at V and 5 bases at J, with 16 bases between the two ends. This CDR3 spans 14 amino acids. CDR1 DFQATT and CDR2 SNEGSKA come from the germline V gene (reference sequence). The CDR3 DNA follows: TGCAGTGCTAGGCGGGTCGGGGTGGGGGAGACCCAGTACTTC. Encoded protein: CSARRVGVGETQYF.